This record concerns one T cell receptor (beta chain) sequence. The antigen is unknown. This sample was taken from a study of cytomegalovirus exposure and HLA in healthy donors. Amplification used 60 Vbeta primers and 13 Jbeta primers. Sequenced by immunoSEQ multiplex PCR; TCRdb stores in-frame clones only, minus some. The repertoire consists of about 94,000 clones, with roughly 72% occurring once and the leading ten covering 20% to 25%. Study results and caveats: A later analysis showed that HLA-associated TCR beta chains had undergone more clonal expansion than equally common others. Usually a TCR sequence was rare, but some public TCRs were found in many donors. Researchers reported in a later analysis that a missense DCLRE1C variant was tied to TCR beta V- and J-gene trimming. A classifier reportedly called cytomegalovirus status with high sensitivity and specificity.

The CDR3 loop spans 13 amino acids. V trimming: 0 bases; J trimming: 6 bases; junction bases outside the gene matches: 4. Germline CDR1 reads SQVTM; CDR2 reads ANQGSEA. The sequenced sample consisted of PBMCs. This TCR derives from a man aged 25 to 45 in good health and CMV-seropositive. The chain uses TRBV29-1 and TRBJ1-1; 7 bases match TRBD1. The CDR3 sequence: CSVEEGGNPEAFF. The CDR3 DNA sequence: TGCAGCGTTGAAGAAGGGGGCAACCCTGAAGCTTTCTTT.